This passage covers 29 T cell receptor beta chains from one sample sequenced in a study of read filtering for tumor transcriptome and immune sequencing. From approximately 430 ng of RNA, a library with molecular barcoded alpha/delta and beta/gamma adaptors was made. From the reads, TCRdb called clonotypes with MiXCR, one entry per CDR3 protein. The sample lists 20,000 to 30,000 distinct CDR3 sequences, under 25% occurring once. Sequenced: a population of CD138-negative cells sorted from bone marrow. The receptors derive from a donor at least 40 years old with multiple myeloma.

As regards this clonotype: A much larger clone is a single base away; this may be a read error. The chain recombines TRBV12-3 or TRBV12-4 with TRBJ2-1, with 7 positions matching TRBD1. There are 13 residues in the CDR3. This CDR3 reads CASMGQLENEQSF. The CDR3 coding sequence is TGTGCCAGCATGGGACAGTTAGAGAATGAGCAGTCCTTC.

Ten or more counts support this clonotype. The chain combines TRBV20-1 with TRBJ1-5, with D possibly matching TRBD1 (5 bases). Germline lookup yields CDR1 DFQATT and CDR2 SNEGSKA (reference sequence). Trimming removed 0 bases at V and 0 bases at J, with 18 bases between. The CDR3 sequence is 18 residues long. The CDR3 bases are TGCAGTGCTAGAGATGCCGGCAGGGAATTATATAGCAATCAGCCCCAGCATTTT. Amino acid sequence: CSARDAGRELYSNQPQHF.

J is TRBJ2-7 and V is TRBV12-3 or TRBV12-4; 9 bases fit TRBD1. The ends lost 3 bases at V and 4 bases at J; junction bases unmatched: 1. The CDR3 is 13 amino acids. DNA for the CDR3: TGTGCCAGCAGTTTCGGGACAGGGTACGAGCAGTACTTC. Translation: CASSFGTGYEQYF.

In its sample, this clonotype was seen once. One base away lies a much larger clone, so this may be a sequencing read error. V gene TRBV10-3 combines with J gene TRBJ1-2; D gene unclear. V was clipped by 4 bases and J by 3 bases, with 15 bases between them. Looked up from germline, CDR1 is ENHRY and CDR2 is SYGVKD. This CDR3 contains 15 residues. In DNA, the CDR3 is TGTGCCATCAGTGTTAGCATGGACTTTGACTATGGCTACACCTTC. Its translation: CAISVSMDFDYGYTF.

This clonotype was seen repeatedly, ten times or more. V and J are TRBV2 and TRBJ2-3; 8 bases are shared with TRBD2. With 2 bases clipped from V and 1 base from J, the junction kept 8 bases outside the gene matches. This CDR3 is built from 17 residues. Germline assignment: CDR1 SNHLY and CDR2 FYNNEI. CDR3 nucleotide sequence: TGTGCCAGCAGTGAAAGGAGGGGTAGCGGGGGCACAGATACGCAGTATTTT. Translation gives CASSERRGSGGTDTQYF.

The J gene is TRBJ2-3, the V gene TRBV29-1, with TRBD2 as a possible D gene (6 bases). The length of the CDR3 is 14 residues. In germline, CDR1 is SQVTM, CDR2 ANQGSEA. V gave up 5 bases and J gave up 6 bases, with 18 bases separating them. CDR3 region: CSVSYSMEGDTQYF. CDR3 in DNA: TGCAGCGTTTCCTATTCGATGGAGGGGGATACGCAGTATTTT.

Note on this clonotype: This may be a read error: a much more frequent sequence differs by one nucleotide. The chain is built from TRBV7-2 and TRBJ2-2, with D perhaps matching TRBD1 (5 bases). This CDR3 region has 15 residues. Germline CDR1 SGHTA, CDR2 FQGNSA. The germline V and J ends were trimmed by 1 base and 4 bases, with 10 bases remaining between them. Here the CDR3 reads CASSLGGSSTGELFF. The CDR3 nucleotides read TGTGCCAGCAGCTTAGGGGGCTCGAGCACCGGGGAGCTGTTTTTT.

This clonotype was observed at least ten times. The rearrangement links TRBV19 to TRBJ1-4; no definite D call. CDR1 is LNHDA and CDR2 is SQIVND in the germline V gene (reference sequence). The ends were cut back, 4 bases at V and 0 bases at J, with 9 bases in the middle. CDR3 length: 15 residues. The CDR3 region has the DNA TGTGCCAGTAGTAGCTCTCACGCAACTAATGAAAAACTGTTTTTT. Its translation: CASSSSHATNEKLFF.

Notes on this clonotype: A much larger clone sits a single nucleotide away, making a read error possible. The gene calls are TRBV29-1 and TRBJ2-1; D is unclear. This CDR3 spans 14 amino acids. Per germline, CDR1 SQVTM and CDR2 ANQGSEA. CDR3 in amino acids: CSVAQGKYDDEHFF. The DNA of the CDR3 is TGCAGCGTTGCCCAAGGGAAGTATGACGATGAGCATTTCTTC.

This clonotype was observed many times. The chain links TRBV2 to TRBJ2-7; 7 positions agree with TRBD1. Looked up from germline, CDR1 is SNHLY and CDR2 is FYNNEI. The V and J ends lost 7 bases and 6 bases, in that order; junction bases with no gene match: 15. The CDR3 runs 15 residues. The CDR3 protein is CASTRQGRAPFEQYF. The CDR3 DNA reads as TGTGCCAGCACAAGACAGGGCCGAGCCCCCTTCGAGCAGTACTTC.

This rearrangement joins TRBV20-1 to TRBJ1-5, with a tentative D call TRBD1 (6 bases). Per the germline V gene, CDR1 is DFQATT and CDR2 is SNEGSKA (reference sequence). Trimming removed 1 base at V and 5 bases at J, with 21 bases between. This CDR3 has 17 residues. CDR3 sequence: CSARAGTGGVSYQPQHF. CDR3 DNA: TGCAGTGCTAGAGCCGGGACGGGGGGCGTAAGCTATCAGCCCCAGCATTTT.

Ten or more counts support this clonotype. This rearrangement joins TRBV6-5 to TRBJ2-7; 7 bases map to TRBD1. The junction had 1 base not matched to a gene; V was cut back by 2 bases and J by 0 bases. The CDR3 sequence is 14 residues long. From germline, CDR1 is MNHEY and CDR2 SVGAGI. The CDR3 here is CASSYRDSSYEQYF. In nucleotides, the CDR3 is TGTGCCAGCAGTTACCGGGACAGCTCCTACGAGCAGTACTTC.

Ten or more counts support this clonotype. The chain carries TRBV7-6 and TRBJ1-4; unclear D gene. CDR3 length: 15 amino acids. V lost 4 bases and J 0 bases, leaving 9 bases between the germline ends. CDR1 and CDR2 (germline): SGHVS, FNYEAQ. CDR3 in DNA: TGTGCCAGCAGCTCGAAGCCCGCAACTAATGAAAAACTGTTTTTT. It is translated as CASSSKPATNEKLFF.

The sample holds one count of this clonotype. Since no conserved phenylalanine or tryptophan closes the CDR3, a read error is the likely cause. The chain links TRBV12-3 or TRBV12-4 to TRBJ1-1; D possibly corresponds to TRBD1 (6 bases). This CDR3 spans 14 amino acids. The ends were cut back, 3 bases at V and 0 bases at J, with 8 bases in the middle. CDR3 DNA: TGTGCCAGCAGTTTTGGACAGCTGAACACTGAAGCTTTCCTT. Translated: CASSFGQLNTEAFL.

CDR3 sequence (DNA): TGTGCCAGTAGCCAGGGAACCAAAAACATTCAGTACTTC. It specifies CASSQGTKNIQYF. The J gene is TRBJ2-4, the V gene TRBV19, with a possible D match to TRBD1 (5 bases). The ends were cut back, 6 bases at V and 2 bases at J, with 8 bases in the middle. CDR1 and CDR2 (germline): LNHDA, SQIVND (reference sequence). The length of the CDR3 is 13 residues.

This clonotype was picked up many times. This chain uses TRBV29-1 with TRBJ2-3, with D perhaps TRBD2 (6 bases). Per germline, CDR1 SQVTM and CDR2 ANQGSEA. The CDR3 extends over 12 amino acids. The V end was cut by 0 bases, the J end by 5 bases, with 6 bases between. CDR3 DNA sequence: TGCAGCGTTGAAGAGGGAGGAGATACGCAGTATTTT. Protein product: CSVEEGGDTQYF.

This clonotype was recorded a few times. The chain joins TRBV6-1 to TRBJ1-5; D may be TRBD1 (5 bases). With 9 bases removed from V and 3 bases from J, the gap between germline ends came to 12 bases. Per the germline V gene, CDR1 is MNHNS and CDR2 is SASEGT. The CDR3 length is 13 residues. In DNA, the CDR3 is TGTGCCAGTTCGACGGGGCTCAATCAGCCCCAGCATTTT. Encoded protein: CASSTGLNQPQHF.

This clonotype appeared a few times. V gene TRBV20-1 combines with J gene TRBJ2-2; D is ambiguous. Germline V gene sequence: CDR1 DFQATT, CDR2 SNEGSKA (reference sequence). The CDR3 sequence is 13 residues long. Trimming shortened V by 3 bases and J by 2 bases, and 7 bases separated the two germline ends. CDR3 nucleotide sequence: TGCAGTGCTAGGCTTCCAAACACCGGGGAGCTGTTTTTT. Its protein is CSARLPNTGELFF.

The table lists this clonotype with a few counts. The gene calls are TRBV19 and TRBJ2-1; TRBD2 matches at 10 bases. The CDR3 sequence is 15 residues long. J gave up 9 bases and V 1 base, and 6 bases lay outside the gene matches. In germline, CDR1 is LNHDA, CDR2 SQIVND (reference sequence). The CDR3 here is CASSIGQRGGAEQFF. The CDR3 nucleotides are TGTGCCAGTAGTATAGGGCAGCGGGGGGGCGCTGAGCAGTTCTTC.

This clonotype was recorded many times. V and J are TRBV5-1 and TRBJ2-7; TRBD2 matches at 8 bases. J was trimmed by 6 bases and V by 4 bases; bases with no gene match: 12. Germline lookup yields CDR1 SGHRS and CDR2 YFSETQ. The CDR3 length is 15 residues. The CDR3 nucleotides read TGCGCCAGCAGCAGTACAGGGACTAGATCTGGCGAGCAGTACTTC. Its translation is CASSSTGTRSGEQYF.

By sample share, this clonotype is large (0.1 to 1%). The V gene is TRBV5-1, the J gene TRBJ2-3; TRBD1 agrees at 11 bases. The CDR3 is 18 residues long. The junction had 14 bases not matched to a gene; V was cut back by 2 bases and J by 6 bases. Germline lookup yields CDR1 SGHRS and CDR2 YFSETQ. CDR3 region: CASSLRTRTGGSPDTQYF. CDR3 sequence (DNA): TGCGCCAGCAGCTTAAGAACCCGGACAGGGGGCAGCCCGGATACGCAGTATTTT.

This clonotype was found many times. V is TRBV20-1 and J is TRBJ1-6; D gene uncertain. CDR1 and CDR2 (germline): DFQATT, SNEGSKA (reference sequence). V lost 2 bases and J 4 bases, leaving 3 bases between the germline ends. This CDR3 contains 12 residues. CDR3 residues: CSARQYNSPLHF. In DNA form, the CDR3 reads TGCAGTGCTAGACAGTATAATTCACCCCTCCACTTT.

For this clonotype: A far larger clone is just one base off, so this is likely a read error. The chain joins TRBV7-2 to TRBJ2-1; maybe TRBD1 (5 bases). Germline loops: CDR1 SGHTA, CDR2 FQGNSA. The CDR3 has 17 residues. The CDR3 is CASSPSGQGFSYSEQFF. As DNA, the CDR3 is TGTGCCAGCAGCCCCTCAGGGCAGGGATTCTCCTACAGTGAGCAGTTCTTC.

This clonotype came up many times. The chain has TRBV7-2 and TRBJ2-7; perhaps D is TRBD1 or TRBD2 (5 bases each). The V end was cut by 5 bases, the J end by 6 bases, with 11 bases between. The germline gives CDR1 SGHTA, CDR2 FQGNSA. This CDR3 region has 12 residues. The CDR3 here is CASSPFGGEQYF. The CDR3 DNA reads TGTGCCAGCAGCCCGTTTGGGGGCGAGCAGTACTTC.

This clonotype was seen a few times. The DNA of the CDR3 is TGTGCCAGCAGTTCCCAGCGGGGGGGGTCCTACAATGAGCAGTTCTTC. Translation gives CASSSQRGGSYNEQFF. V and J are TRBV12-3 or TRBV12-4 and TRBJ2-1, with TRBD2 identical over 10 bases. The V segment lost 4 bases and the J segment 1 base; nucleotides outside the gene matches: 4. This CDR3 is 16 amino acids long.

Notes on this clonotype: This is likely an artifact of a read error, given a far larger clone one base away. V is TRBV4-1 and J is TRBJ2-1; the D call may be TRBD1 or TRBD2 (6 bases each). The germline CDR1 and CDR2 sequences are MGHRA and YSYEKL. This CDR3 has 16 amino acids. The CDR3 here is CASGQEAGGYYNEQFF. The CDR3 DNA reads TGTGCCAGCGGCCAAGAGGCCGGGGGCTATTACAATGAGCAGTTCTTC.

This clonotype came up a few times. The gene calls are TRBV5-1 and TRBJ2-5; 15 bases are a match to TRBD2. Looked up from germline, CDR1 is SGHRS and CDR2 is YFSETQ. The CDR3 length is 17 residues. The junction had 6 bases not matched to a gene; V was cut back by 4 bases and J by 2 bases. In DNA, the CDR3 is TGCGCCAGCAGCACAGCGGGACTAGCGGGGGGACAAGAGACCCAGTACTTC. The encoded protein is CASSTAGLAGGQETQYF. The variable domain in full, completed from reference TRBV5-1 and TRBJ2-5, reads KAGVTQTPRYLIKTRGQQVTLSCSPISGHRSVSWYQQTPGQGLQFLFEYFSETQRNKGNFPGRFSGRQFSNSRSEMNVSTLELGDSALYLCASSTAGLAGGQETQYFGPGTRLLVL.

This clonotype showed up just once. The rearrangement links TRBV27 to TRBJ1-3, with D tentatively TRBD1 (6 bases). The CDR3 runs to 14 residues. CDR1 and CDR2 from the germline V gene are MNHEY and SMNVEV (reference sequence). Trimming stripped 3 bases from V and 5 bases from J, with 11 bases between. DNA of the CDR3: TGTGCCAGCAGTTTGACAGGAACAAGAAACACCATATATTTT. The encoded protein is CASSLTGTRNTIYF.

This clonotype has at least ten counts. This chain uses TRBV4-1 with TRBJ1-6, with a weak D call TRBD1 (6 bases). CDR1 is MGHRA, CDR2 YSYEKL, per germline. The CDR3 covers 16 residues. With 3 bases removed from V and 3 bases from J, the gap between germline ends came to 12 bases. In nucleotides, the CDR3 is TGCGCCAGCAGCCAGGTAGAACAGGGCTATAATTCACCCCTCCACTTT. Protein product: CASSQVEQGYNSPLHF.